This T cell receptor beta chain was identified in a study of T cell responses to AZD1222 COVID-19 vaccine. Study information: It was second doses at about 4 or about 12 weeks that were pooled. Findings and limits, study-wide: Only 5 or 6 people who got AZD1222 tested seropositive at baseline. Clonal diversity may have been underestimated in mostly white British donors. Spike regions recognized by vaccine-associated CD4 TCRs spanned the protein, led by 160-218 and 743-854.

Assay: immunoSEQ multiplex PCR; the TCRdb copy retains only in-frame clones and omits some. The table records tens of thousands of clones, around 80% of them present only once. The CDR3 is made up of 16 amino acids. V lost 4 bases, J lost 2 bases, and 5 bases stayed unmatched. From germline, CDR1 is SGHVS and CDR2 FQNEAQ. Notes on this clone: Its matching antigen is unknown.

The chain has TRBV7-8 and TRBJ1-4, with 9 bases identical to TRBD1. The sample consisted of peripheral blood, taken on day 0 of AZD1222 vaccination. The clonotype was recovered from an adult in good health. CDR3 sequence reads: CASSSRTGGTNEKLFF. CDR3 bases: TGTGCCAGCAGCTCGAGAACAGGGGGCACTAATGAAAAACTGTTTTTT.